The present T cell receptor (beta chain) was sequenced within a study of blood T cell repertoires in COVID-19 (dated by TCRdb to about 2020). About the study as a whole: Samples from collaborators originated in the United States, Italy and Spain and spanned both the acute and convalescent phases of COVID-19. The sample metadata nearly always contained a de-identified subject ID, COVID-19 status, age in years and sex. Deeply sampled blood TCRbeta repertoires from subjects exposed to, actively infected with, or recovered from COVID-19 were included in the dataset. Samples were obtained from the ongoing ImmuneRACE study (first 160 participants) and from 1,254 subjects provided by 6 global collaborators. A freely available public database, intended as a resource for researchers studying the immune response to SARS-CoV-2, is where the repertoires were released. The material from the prospective study consisted of cDNA or gDNA derived from T cells, B-cell-depleted T cells, or PBMCs. Where HLA class I and class II types were available, the types were taken from metadata supplied by the sample provider, not from assay-based typing. The research as a whole found: The amount of clinical and demographic metadata varied by source and participant and was provided uncurated.

Participants in the prospective study were aged about 18 to 100 years, lived in more than 20 United States geographic areas, and enrolled through a virtual design. Cohort assignment in the prospective study relied on participant-reported clinical history from a screening survey and a study questionnaire. A participant counted as exposed if, within 2 weeks of entering the study, that participant had been in contact with someone who had a PCR-confirmed or clinician-diagnosed COVID-19 case. In the prospective study, whole blood, serum and a nasopharyngeal or oropharyngeal swab were collected from each participant by mobile phlebotomists. Additional blood draws and questionnaires over a 2-month period could optionally be provided by prospective study participants. Before DNA extraction, blood samples from the prospective study were shipped at room temperature or frozen. The immunoSEQ Assay, a bias-controlled multiplex PCR, was used to amplify TCRbeta CDR3 regions from genomic DNA. On the study's bioinformatics: Nucleated cell counts per sample were estimated from amplification of reference gene primers within the assay. Sequence reads were collapsed and filtered to measure the absolute abundance of every unique TCRbeta CDR3 rearrangement. Productive Simpson clonality was computed per sample as the square root of Simpson's diversity index over productive rearrangements. TCRdb provides this immuneACCESS table in a form limited to in-frame rearrangements. Some clones are lacking; in checked studies, under half of them reflect an unresolved V gene, and why the rest are absent is not known. D and trimming come from the DNA, and the V and J calls and clone size come from that table. The sample has about 270,000 clones on record, about 91% of them singletons. The ten biggest clones cover approximately 3% of the sample.

This clone was found once. Its antigen is still unknown. One base away there is no much larger clone; base qualities are not given. For this chain, trimming is 6 bases at the V end and 10 bases at the J end, and the number of junction bases without a gene match is 19. Its CDR3 holds 18 amino acids, cysteine through phenylalanine. The CDR3 DNA has 54 bases and is translated from base 1. The germline V gene (reference sequence) sets CDR1 to GTSNPN and CDR2 to SVGIG. This clonotype originated in a man aged 40-49 years who had been exposed to COVID-19. The chain couples TRBV30 to TRBJ1-6; 12 central nucleotides agree with TRBD1. Material: PBMCs or T cells enriched from blood (not recorded which). CDR3 protein: CACPDLGQGARSVSPLHF. The base sequence is TGTGCCTGTCCTGATTTGGGACAGGGGGCGCGTTCCGTCTCACCCCTCCACTTT.